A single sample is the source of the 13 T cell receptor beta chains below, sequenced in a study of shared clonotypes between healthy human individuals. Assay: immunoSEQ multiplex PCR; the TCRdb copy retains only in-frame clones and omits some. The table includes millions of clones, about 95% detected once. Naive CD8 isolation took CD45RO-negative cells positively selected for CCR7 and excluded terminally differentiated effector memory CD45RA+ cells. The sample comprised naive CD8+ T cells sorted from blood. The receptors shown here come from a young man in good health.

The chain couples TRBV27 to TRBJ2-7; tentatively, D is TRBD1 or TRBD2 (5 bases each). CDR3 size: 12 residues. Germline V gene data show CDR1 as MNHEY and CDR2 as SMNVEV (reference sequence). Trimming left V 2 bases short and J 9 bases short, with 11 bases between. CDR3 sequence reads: CASSLGGTVQYF. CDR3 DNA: TGTGCCAGCAGTTTAGGGGGTACCGTGCAGTACTTC.

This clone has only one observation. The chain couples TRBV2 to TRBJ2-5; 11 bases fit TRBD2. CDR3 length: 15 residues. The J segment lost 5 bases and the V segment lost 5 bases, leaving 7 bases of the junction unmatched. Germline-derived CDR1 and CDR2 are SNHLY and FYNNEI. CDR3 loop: CASSFLAGGWETQYF. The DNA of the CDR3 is TGTGCCAGCAGTTTCCTAGCGGGGGGTTGGGAGACCCAGTACTTC.

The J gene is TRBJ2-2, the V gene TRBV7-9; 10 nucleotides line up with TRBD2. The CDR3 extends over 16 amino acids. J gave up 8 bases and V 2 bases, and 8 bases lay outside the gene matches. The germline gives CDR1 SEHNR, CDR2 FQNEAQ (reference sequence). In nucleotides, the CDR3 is TGTGCCAGCAGCTTAAAGTTAGCGGGAGGCGCGGGGGAGCTGTTTTTT. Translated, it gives CASSLKLAGGAGELFF. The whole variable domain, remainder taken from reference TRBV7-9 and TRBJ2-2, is DTGVSQNPRHKITKRGQNVTFRCDPISEHNRLYWYRQTLGQGPEFLTYFQNEAQLEKSRLLSDRFSAERPKGSFSTLEIQRTEQGDSAMYLCASSLKLAGGAGELFFGEGSRLTVL.

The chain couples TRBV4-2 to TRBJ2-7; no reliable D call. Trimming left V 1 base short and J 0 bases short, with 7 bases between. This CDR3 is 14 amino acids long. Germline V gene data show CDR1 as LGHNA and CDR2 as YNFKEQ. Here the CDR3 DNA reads TGTGCCAGCAGCCAAGTAGGTTACTCCTACGAGCAGTACTTC. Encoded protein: CASSQVGYSYEQYF.

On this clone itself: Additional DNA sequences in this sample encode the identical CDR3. The CDR3, as DNA: TGTGCCAGCAGCTTAGGACTAGCAAACTACGAGCAGTACTTC. Amino acid sequence: CASSLGLANYEQYF. The chain employs TRBV13 and TRBJ2-7; possible D gene TRBD2, 6 bases. From germline, CDR1 is PRHDT and CDR2 FYEKMQ (reference sequence). Trimming cost V 0 bases and J 3 bases, with 9 bases left between them. The length of the CDR3 is 14 residues.

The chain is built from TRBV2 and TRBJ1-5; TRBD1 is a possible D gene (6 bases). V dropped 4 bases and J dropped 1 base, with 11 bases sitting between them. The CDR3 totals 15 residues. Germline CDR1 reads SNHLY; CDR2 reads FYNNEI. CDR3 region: CASSVDDRSNQPQHF. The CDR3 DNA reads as TGTGCCAGCAGTGTGGACGACAGGAGCAATCAGCCCCAGCATTTT.

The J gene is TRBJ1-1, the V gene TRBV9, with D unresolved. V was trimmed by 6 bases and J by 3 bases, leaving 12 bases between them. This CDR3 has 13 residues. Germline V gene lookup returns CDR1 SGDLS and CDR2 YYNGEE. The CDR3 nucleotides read TGTGCCAGCATACGGGTGAGGGACACTGAAGCTTTCTTT. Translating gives CASIRVRDTEAFF.

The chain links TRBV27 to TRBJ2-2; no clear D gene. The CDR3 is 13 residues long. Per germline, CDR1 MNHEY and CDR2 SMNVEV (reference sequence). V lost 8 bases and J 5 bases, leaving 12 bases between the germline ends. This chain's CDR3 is CASEFWVTGELFF. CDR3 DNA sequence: TGTGCCAGCGAGTTTTGGGTAACCGGGGAGCTGTTTTTT.

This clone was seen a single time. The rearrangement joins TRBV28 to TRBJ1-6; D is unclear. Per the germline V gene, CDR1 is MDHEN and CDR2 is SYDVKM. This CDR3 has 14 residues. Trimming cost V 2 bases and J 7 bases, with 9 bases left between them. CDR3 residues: CASSLIGSNSPLHF. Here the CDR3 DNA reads TGTGCCAGCAGTTTAATAGGCTCCAATTCACCCCTCCACTTT.

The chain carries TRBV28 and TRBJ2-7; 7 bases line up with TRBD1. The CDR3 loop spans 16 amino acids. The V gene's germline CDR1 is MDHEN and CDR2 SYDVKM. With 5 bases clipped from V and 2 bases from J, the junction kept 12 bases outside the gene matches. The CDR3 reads CASSPSRDRGPYEQYF. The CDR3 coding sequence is TGTGCCAGCAGTCCGTCTCGGGACAGAGGACCCTACGAGCAGTACTTC.

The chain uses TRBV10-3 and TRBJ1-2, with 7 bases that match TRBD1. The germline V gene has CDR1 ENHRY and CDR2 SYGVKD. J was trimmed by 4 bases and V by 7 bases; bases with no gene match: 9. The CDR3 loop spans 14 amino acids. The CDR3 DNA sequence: TGTGCCATCACCCGGGACAGTTCCAGCTATGGCTACACCTTC. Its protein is CAITRDSSSYGYTF.

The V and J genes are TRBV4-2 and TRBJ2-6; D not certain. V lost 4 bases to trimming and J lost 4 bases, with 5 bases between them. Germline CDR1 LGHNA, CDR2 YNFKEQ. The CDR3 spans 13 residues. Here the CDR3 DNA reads TGTGCCAGCAGCCCGTCGGGGGCCAACGTCCTGACTTTC. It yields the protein CASSPSGANVLTF.

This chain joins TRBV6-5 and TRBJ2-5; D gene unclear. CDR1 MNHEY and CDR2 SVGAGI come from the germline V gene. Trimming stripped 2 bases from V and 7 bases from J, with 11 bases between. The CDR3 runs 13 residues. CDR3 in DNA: TGTGCCAGCAGTTACCCTGGGGTTGGGACCCAGTACTTC. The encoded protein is CASSYPGVGTQYF.